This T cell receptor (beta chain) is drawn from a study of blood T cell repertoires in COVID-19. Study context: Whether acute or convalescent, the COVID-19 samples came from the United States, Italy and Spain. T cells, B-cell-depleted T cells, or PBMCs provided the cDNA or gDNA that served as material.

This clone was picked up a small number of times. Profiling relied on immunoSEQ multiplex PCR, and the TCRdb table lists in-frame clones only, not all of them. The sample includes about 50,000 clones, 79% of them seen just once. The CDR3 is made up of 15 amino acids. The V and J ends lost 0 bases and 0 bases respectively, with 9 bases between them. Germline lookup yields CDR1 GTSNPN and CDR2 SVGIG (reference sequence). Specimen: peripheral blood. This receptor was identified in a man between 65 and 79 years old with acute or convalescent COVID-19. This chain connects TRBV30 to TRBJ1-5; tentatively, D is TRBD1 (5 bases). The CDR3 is CAWSVDSNSNQPQHF. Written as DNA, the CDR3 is TGTGCCTGGAGTGTAGACAGCAATAGCAATCAGCCCCAGCATTTT.